This TCR beta chain came from a study of blood T cell repertoires in COVID-19. Libraries were prepared by immunoSEQ multiplex PCR; TCRdb keeps only in-frame clonotypes and omits some of them. The table lists some 210,000 clones, about 81% of them singletons. Material for sequencing was PBMCs or T cells enriched from blood (not recorded which). This TCR came from a man in his forties who had recovered from COVID-19.

For the CDR3, the DNA is TGTGCCAGTAGTATAGCGGGGACTCCCTACGAGCAGTACTTC. Translation: CASSIAGTPYEQYF. The gene calls are TRBV19 and TRBJ2-7; TRBD2 is a possible D gene (6 bases). The CDR3 contains 14 residues. Trimming removed 1 base from V and 2 bases from J, with 9 bases in between. CDR1 and CDR2 from the germline V gene are LNHDA and SQIVND (reference sequence).